These 9 T cell receptor beta chains came from one sample sequenced in a study of blood T cell repertoires in COVID-19. Here immunoSEQ multiplex PCR was the method, and the copy in TCRdb shows in-frame clones only, minus some. Among 200,000 or so clones listed, over 75% were seen once. Sequenced sample: PBMCs or T cells enriched from blood (not recorded which). These receptors were collected from a man aged 30-40 years in a cohort exposed to, infected with or recovered from COVID-19 (not recorded which).

The CDR3 DNA is TGTGCCAGCAAGGCGGGGGTCTCCTACGAGCAGTACTTC. It is translated as CASKAGVSYEQYF. The chain links TRBV27 to TRBJ2-7; TRBD2 agrees at 7 bases. This CDR3 contains 13 residues. Germline values: CDR1 MNHEY, CDR2 SMNVEV (reference sequence). With V trimmed by 7 bases and J by 0 bases, 3 bases remained unmatched.

Points on this clone: Other DNA sequences in this specimen translate into the identical CDR3. The chain combines TRBV5-1 with TRBJ2-7; the D gene is possibly TRBD2 (5 bases). The V gene lost 0 bases and the J gene lost 2 bases, with 9 bases spanning the gap. Germline V gene lookup returns CDR1 SGHRS and CDR2 YFSETQ. The CDR3 is made up of 14 amino acids. The CDR3 spells CASSLAGRAYEQYF. The CDR3 DNA reads as TGCGCCAGCAGCTTGGCGGGAAGAGCCTACGAGCAGTACTTC.

This chain connects TRBV28 to TRBJ1-5, with D unresolved. Germline CDR1 MDHEN, CDR2 SYDVKM. This CDR3 comprises 15 residues. Trimming left V 3 bases short and J 0 bases short, with 9 bases between. The CDR3 coding sequence is TGTGCCAGCAGTTTGGCCAGATATAGCAATCAGCCCCAGCATTTT. Translation gives CASSLARYSNQPQHF.

The chain uses TRBV27 and TRBJ1-5, with D possibly matching TRBD1 (5 bases). Per germline, CDR1 MNHEY and CDR2 SMNVEV (reference sequence). The CDR3 is 16 residues long. V was trimmed by 5 bases and J by 4 bases, leaving 18 bases between them. The CDR3 nucleotides are TGTGCCAGCAGTCCACACCGAAGACAGCGTAATCAGCCCCAGCATTTT. Protein sequence: CASSPHRRQRNQPQHF.

J is TRBJ2-7 and V is TRBV4-1; 11 positions agree with TRBD1. The CDR3 length is 16 residues. The germline V gene encodes CDR1 MGHRA and CDR2 YSYEKL. V lost 1 base, J lost 2 bases, and 4 bases stayed unmatched. CDR3 bases: TGCGCCAGCAGCCAAGTTGGGGGACAGGGGGCCTACGAGCAGTACTTC. Residues: CASSQVGGQGAYEQYF.

The rearrangement uses TRBV6-5 and TRBJ1-2; 7 bases are shared with TRBD1. From germline, CDR1 is MNHEY and CDR2 SVGAGI. The V gene end was trimmed by 0 bases and the J gene end by 5 bases; junction bases not matched to a gene: 6. The CDR3 runs 15 residues. CDR3 bases: TGTGCCAGCAGTTACTCGAAGGGACAGAGTTATGGCTACACCTTC. This translates into CASSYSKGQSYGYTF.

V is TRBV28 and J is TRBJ1-2, with a tentative D call TRBD1 (6 bases). Germline V gene sequence: CDR1 MDHEN, CDR2 SYDVKM. Trimming pared 2 bases from V and 8 bases from J, leaving 36 bases between. This CDR3 has 21 amino acids. The CDR3 DNA reads TGTGCCAGCAGTTTAATCGGGCGTTGGTTCCAACAGGGAGCGGGAAAGCGGGGCTACACCTTC. It is translated as CASSLIGRWFQQGAGKRGYTF.

V gene TRBV5-1 combines with J gene TRBJ1-1, with a tentative D call TRBD1 (6 bases). The CDR3 spans 13 residues. Trimming took 5 bases from V and 2 from J, leaving 10 bases between them. CDR1 is SGHRS, CDR2 YFSETQ, per germline. CDR3 loop: CASSTQGNTEAFF. CDR3 DNA: TGCGCCAGCAGTACACAGGGTAACACTGAAGCTTTCTTT.

In this sample, this clone turned up once. V usage is TRBV27 and J usage is TRBJ1-5, with D unclear. V was trimmed by 6 bases and J by 4 bases, leaving 13 bases between them. CDR1 is MNHEY, CDR2 SMNVEV, per germline (reference sequence). The CDR3 has 14 residues. CDR3 sequence reads: CASRRSNGNQPQHF. The CDR3 region has the DNA TGTGCCAGCAGGCGGAGCAACGGAAATCAGCCCCAGCATTTT.